The sample holds many counts of the clone carrying this TCR beta chain. The CDR3 is 15 amino acids. The V segment lost 3 bases and the J segment 4 bases; nucleotides outside the gene matches: 4. Germline V gives CDR1 SGHRS, CDR2 YFSETQ. The record originates from a study of human T cells and chemical hapten exposure. TCRdb passed the RACE reads through MiXCR, listing each CDR3 protein once. The sample lists around 44,000 distinct CDR3 sequences, 4% seen once, with approximately 24% in the top ten. Time point here: patch test 1, 2 weeks after DPC sensitization. Treatment described: therapeutic diphenylcyclopropenone sensitization with weekly scalp DPC. Extraction of total RNA was performed on unfractionated whole blood.

The chain is built from TRBV5-1 and TRBJ2-6, with 7 bases matching TRBD1. The starting material was whole blood, obtained in connection with sensitization to the hapten diphenylcyclopropenone (DPC). The TCR originated in a man between 45 and 60 years old with alopecia areata. Some clones in this sample may be carry-over from other donors' samples. The CDR3: CASSSTGLGANVLTF. Here the CDR3 DNA reads TGCGCCAGCAGCTCGACAGGGTTGGGGGCCAACGTCCTGACTTTC.